This TCR beta chain was found in a study of T-cell memory formation after mild COVID-19. Study observations and caveats: A subset of responding clones appeared in pre-infection memory, suggesting cross-reactive memory joined.

This clonotype was seen more than once but under ten times. The antigen is not known. V was cut by 3 bases and J by 6 bases, with 17 bases left in between. Per germline, CDR1 MNHEY and CDR2 SVGAGI. CDR3 length: 15 residues. A 5'RACE reaction primed in the constant segment made cDNA libraries of TCR alpha and TCR beta, and these carried sample barcodes and UMIs. Each CDR3 protein is one row after TCRdb ran MiXCR on the 5' RACE reads. The data show over 130,000 distinct CDR3 sequences, 13% to 15% seen once. The rearrangement uses TRBV6-5 and TRBJ2-5; TRBD2 is a possible D gene (5 bases). The sequence was collected from an adult woman who had mild COVID-19 (a few samples of this study predate the infection). Cell type and time point are not known. The material sequenced was PBMCs or a T cell subset sorted from them (not recorded which). The CDR3 region has the DNA TGTGCCAGCAGTTATGGCCCAGAGGGAAGCCAGACCCAGTACTTC. Amino acids: CASSYGPEGSQTQYF.